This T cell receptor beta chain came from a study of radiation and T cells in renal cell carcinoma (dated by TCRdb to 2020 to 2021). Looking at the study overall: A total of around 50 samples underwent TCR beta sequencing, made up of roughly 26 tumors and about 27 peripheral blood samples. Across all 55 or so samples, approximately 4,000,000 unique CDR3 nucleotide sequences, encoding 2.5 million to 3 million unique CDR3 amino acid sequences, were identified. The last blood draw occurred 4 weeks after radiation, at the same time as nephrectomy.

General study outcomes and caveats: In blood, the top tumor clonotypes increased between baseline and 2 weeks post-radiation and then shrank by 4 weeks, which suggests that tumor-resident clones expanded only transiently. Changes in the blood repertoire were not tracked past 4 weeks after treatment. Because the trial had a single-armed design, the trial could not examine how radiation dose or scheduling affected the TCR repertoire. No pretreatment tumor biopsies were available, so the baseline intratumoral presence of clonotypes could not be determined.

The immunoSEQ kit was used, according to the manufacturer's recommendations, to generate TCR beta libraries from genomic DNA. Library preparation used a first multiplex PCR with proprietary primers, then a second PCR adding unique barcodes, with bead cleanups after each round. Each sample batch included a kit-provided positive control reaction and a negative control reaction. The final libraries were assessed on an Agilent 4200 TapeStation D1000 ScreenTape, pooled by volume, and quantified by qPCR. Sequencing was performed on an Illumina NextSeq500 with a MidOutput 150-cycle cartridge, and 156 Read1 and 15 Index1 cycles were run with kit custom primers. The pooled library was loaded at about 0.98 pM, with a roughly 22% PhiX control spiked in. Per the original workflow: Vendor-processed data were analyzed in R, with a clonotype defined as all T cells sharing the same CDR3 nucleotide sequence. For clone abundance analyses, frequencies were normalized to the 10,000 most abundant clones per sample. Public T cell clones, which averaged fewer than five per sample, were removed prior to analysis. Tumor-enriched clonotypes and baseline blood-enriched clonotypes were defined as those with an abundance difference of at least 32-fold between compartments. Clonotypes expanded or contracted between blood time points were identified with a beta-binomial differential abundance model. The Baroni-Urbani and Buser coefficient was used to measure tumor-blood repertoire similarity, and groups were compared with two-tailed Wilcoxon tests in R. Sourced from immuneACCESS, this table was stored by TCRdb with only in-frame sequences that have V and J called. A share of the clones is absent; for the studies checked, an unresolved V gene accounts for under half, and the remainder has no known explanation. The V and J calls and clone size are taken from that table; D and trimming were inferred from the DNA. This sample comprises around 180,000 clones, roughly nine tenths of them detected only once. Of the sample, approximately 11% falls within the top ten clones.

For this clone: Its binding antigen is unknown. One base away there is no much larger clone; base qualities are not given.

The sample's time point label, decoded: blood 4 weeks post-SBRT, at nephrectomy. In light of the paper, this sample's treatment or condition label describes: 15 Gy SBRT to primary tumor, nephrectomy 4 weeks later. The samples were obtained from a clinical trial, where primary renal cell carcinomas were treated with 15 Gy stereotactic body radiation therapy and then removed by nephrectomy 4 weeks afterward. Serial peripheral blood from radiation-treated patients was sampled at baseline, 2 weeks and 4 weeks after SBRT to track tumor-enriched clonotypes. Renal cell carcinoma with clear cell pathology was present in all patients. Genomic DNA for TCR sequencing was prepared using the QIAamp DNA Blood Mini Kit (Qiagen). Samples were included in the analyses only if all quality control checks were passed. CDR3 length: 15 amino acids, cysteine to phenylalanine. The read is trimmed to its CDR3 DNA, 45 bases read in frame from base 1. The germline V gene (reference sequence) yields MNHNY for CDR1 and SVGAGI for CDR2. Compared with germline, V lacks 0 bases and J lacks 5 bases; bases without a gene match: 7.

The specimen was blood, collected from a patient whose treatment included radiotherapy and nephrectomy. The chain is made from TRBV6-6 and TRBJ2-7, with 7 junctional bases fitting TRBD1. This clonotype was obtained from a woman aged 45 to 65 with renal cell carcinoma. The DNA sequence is TGTGCCAGCAGTTACTCGAAGACAGGGTCTCACGAGCAGTACTTC. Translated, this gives CASSYSKTGSHEQYF.